This is a list of T cell receptor beta chains from one sample in a study of blood T cell repertoires in COVID-19. Sequenced by immunoSEQ multiplex PCR; TCRdb stores in-frame clones only, minus some. The sample shows about 300,000 clones, 88% of them seen only once. What was sequenced was peripheral blood. These receptors all stem from a man younger than 30 with active or convalescent COVID-19. Each CDR3 is given with its conserved first and last residue. Fields, in order: V gene, J gene, clone size, CDR3 protein. Size is omitted from some rows. Given values are once, few, many or a class for expanded clones.

v_gene: TRBV11-2; j_gene: TRBJ2-2; abundance: -; CDR3aa: CASSLASGFANTGELFF
v_gene: TRBV4-2; j_gene: TRBJ1-6; abundance: -; CDR3aa: CASSQGVAAGNSPLHF
v_gene: TRBV24-1; j_gene: TRBJ2-3; abundance: -; CDR3aa: CATSEGGQGRRTDTQYF
v_gene: TRBV7-6; j_gene: TRBJ1-3; abundance: -; CDR3aa: CASSLASVLVGNTIYF
v_gene: TRBV7-9; j_gene: TRBJ1-1; abundance: -; CDR3aa: CASSLLAPPGLNTEAFF
v_gene: TRBV4-1; j_gene: TRBJ2-7; abundance: -; CDR3aa: CASSQEGWPSGYEQYF
v_gene: TRBV2; j_gene: TRBJ1-1; abundance: -; CDR3aa: CASRRDTSNTEAFF
v_gene: TRBV9; j_gene: TRBJ1-2; abundance: -; CDR3aa: CASSVATTGLDYGYTF
v_gene: TRBV4-1; j_gene: TRBJ2-7; abundance: -; CDR3aa: CASSPRWVPGGSYEQYF
v_gene: TRBV11-2; j_gene: TRBJ1-5; abundance: -; CDR3aa: CASSLDIYQPQHF
v_gene: TRBV13; j_gene: TRBJ2-7; abundance: once; CDR3aa: CASSFGTRKDEQYF
v_gene: TRBV9; j_gene: TRBJ2-6; abundance: -; CDR3aa: CASSEDFNSGANVLTF
v_gene: TRBV5-6; j_gene: TRBJ2-2; abundance: -; CDR3aa: CASSSGQGGTGELFF
v_gene: TRBV6-5; j_gene: TRBJ1-1; abundance: once; CDR3aa: CASSYAGGTTNTEAFF
v_gene: TRBV4-3; j_gene: TRBJ1-6; abundance: -; CDR3aa: CASSQTPGQGSAPLHF
v_gene: TRBV5-1; j_gene: TRBJ1-2; abundance: -; CDR3aa: CASSLAAGHSYGYTF
v_gene: TRBV5-4; j_gene: TRBJ2-2; abundance: -; CDR3aa: CASSLNTGELFF
v_gene: TRBV15; j_gene: TRBJ2-5; abundance: -; CDR3aa: CATSRVLQGETQYF
v_gene: TRBV19; j_gene: TRBJ2-5; abundance: -; CDR3aa: CASSPYPWTGQETQYF
v_gene: TRBV7-9; j_gene: TRBJ2-7; abundance: few; CDR3aa: CASSVPSGVTYEQYF
v_gene: TRBV20-1; j_gene: TRBJ1-5; abundance: -; CDR3aa: CSASIRDSNQPQHF
v_gene: TRBV19; j_gene: TRBJ1-6; abundance: -; CDR3aa: CASSPGQSIGPLHF
v_gene: TRBV29-1; j_gene: TRBJ2-1; abundance: -; CDR3aa: CSVREGSVYEQFF
v_gene: TRBV6-1; j_gene: TRBJ1-4; abundance: -; CDR3aa: CASSEGWQGVREKLFF
v_gene: TRBV2; j_gene: TRBJ1-5; abundance: -; CDR3aa: CASSEGGRQPQHF
v_gene: TRBV4-3; j_gene: TRBJ1-6; abundance: -; CDR3aa: CASSQDNTRVYNSPLHF
v_gene: TRBV9; j_gene: TRBJ2-3; abundance: -; CDR3aa: CASSLRGGATDTQYF
v_gene: TRBV15; j_gene: TRBJ2-7; abundance: -; CDR3aa: CATSRNRDLGGGYEQYF
v_gene: TRBV6-5; j_gene: TRBJ1-1; abundance: -; CDR3aa: CASSYSRGPGTEAFF
v_gene: TRBV19; j_gene: TRBJ2-7; abundance: -; CDR3aa: CASGGHPYEQYF
v_gene: TRBV7-9; j_gene: TRBJ1-4; abundance: -; CDR3aa: CASSLRQANEKLFF